Each of the 32 T cell receptor beta chains below was sequenced from the same sample in a study of T cell responses to AZD1222 COVID-19 vaccine. TCRdb's table, derived via immunoSEQ multiplex PCR, lists solely in-frame clones and lacks some. Of 200,000 or so clones listed, around 93% are singletons. The sample consisted of peripheral blood, taken on day 0 of AZD1222 vaccination. These receptors were obtained from an adult in good health.

With respect to this clone: Other nucleotide sequences in the sample specify the same CDR3. The chain is built from TRBV6-5 and TRBJ2-1; no definite D call. This CDR3 has 12 amino acids. Looked up from germline, CDR1 is MNHEY and CDR2 is SVGAGI. V lost 6 bases, J lost 1 base, and 4 bases lay in between. For the CDR3, the DNA is TGTGCCAGCAGCCGATCCTACAATGAGCAGTTCTTC. Protein sequence: CASSRSYNEQFF.

As DNA, the CDR3 is TGCAGCGTTGAAGGGGGAGGAGGGCGGGGATCAGATACGCAGTATTTT. Translated: CSVEGGGGRGSDTQYF. The rearrangement uses TRBV29-1 and TRBJ2-3; D is perhaps TRBD2 (6 bases). Trimming took 1 base from V and 4 from J, leaving 18 bases between them. CDR3 length equals 16 residues. Germline loops: CDR1 SQVTM, CDR2 ANQGSEA.

This chain connects TRBV27 to TRBJ2-1; 7 bases fit TRBD2. Trimming cost V 0 bases and J 3 bases; bases outside gene matches: 2. The CDR3 has 15 amino acids. Germline-derived CDR1 and CDR2 are MNHEY and SMNVEV (reference sequence). The CDR3 nucleotides are TGTGCCAGCAGTTTATCGACTAGCAGCTACAATGAGCAGTTCTTC. Protein product: CASSLSTSSYNEQFF.

This chain connects TRBV27 to TRBJ2-4, with unresolved D. V was clipped by 2 bases and J by 7 bases, with 9 bases between them. The CDR3 contains 13 residues. Germline V CDR1 and CDR2: MNHEY, SMNVEV (reference sequence). The CDR3 loop reads CASSLGIGNIQYF. CDR3 DNA sequence: TGTGCCAGCAGTTTAGGGATCGGGAACATTCAGTACTTC.

This clone has a single count. The chain has TRBV5-5 and TRBJ2-7; 11 bases map to TRBD2. The CDR3 extends over 15 amino acids. Germline CDR1 and CDR2: SGHKS and YYEKEE (reference sequence). V lost 1 base and J lost 3; bases outside the gene matches: 3. CDR3 sequence reads: CASSLIAGGNYEQYF. The CDR3 nucleotides are TGTGCCAGCAGCTTGATAGCGGGAGGGAACTACGAGCAGTACTTC.

The CDR3 DNA reads as TGTGCCAGCAGTGAATTTTTGGCAGGGGGCTCAGGAGAGACCCAGTACTTC. Translation: CASSEFLAGGSGETQYF. This rearrangement joins TRBV6-1 to TRBJ2-5; TRBD1 matches at 8 bases. The CDR3 spans 17 residues. Germline V gene lookup returns CDR1 MNHNS and CDR2 SASEGT. The V and J ends lost 2 bases and 4 bases, in that order; junction bases with no gene match: 12.

This clone was observed once. The chain combines TRBV10-2 with TRBJ1-1; TRBD1 might be the D (6 bases). Germline V gene data show CDR1 as WSHSY and CDR2 as SAAADI. The germline V and J ends were trimmed by 6 bases and 5 bases, with 25 bases remaining between them. The CDR3 consists of 17 residues. The CDR3: CASSPVEGGLGETEAFF. The CDR3 DNA reads TGCGCCAGCAGCCCCGTCGAGGGGGGGCTGGGTGAGACTGAAGCTTTCTTT.

In DNA, the CDR3 is TGTGCCAGCAGTTACTCGTCAGTCTCTGGAAACACCATATATTTT. This translates into CASSYSSVSGNTIYF. The chain employs TRBV6-5 and TRBJ1-3; D remains unclear. Trimming left V 0 bases short and J 0 bases short, with 6 bases between. Germline V CDR1 and CDR2: MNHEY, SVGAGI. This CDR3 has 15 amino acids.

The V call is TRBV29-1, the J call TRBJ2-5; D tentatively fits TRBD1 or TRBD2 (6 bases each). Germline V gives CDR1 SQVTM, CDR2 ANQGSEA. The CDR3 length is 14 residues. This chain's CDR3 is CTYVGGVTGETQYF. The CDR3, as DNA: TGCACCTATGTCGGGGGCGTTACGGGAGAGACCCAGTACTTC.

V gene TRBV4-1 combines with J gene TRBJ2-7; the D call may be TRBD1 or TRBD2 (6 bases each). The CDR3 extends over 14 amino acids. The germline gives CDR1 MGHRA, CDR2 YSYEKL. The V end lost 3 bases, the J end lost 3 bases, and 12 bases lay between the germline ends. CDR3 DNA sequence: TGCGCCAGCAGCCAGAAACAGGGAGGCTACGAGCAGTACTTC. It translates to CASSQKQGGYEQYF.

The gene calls are TRBV11-3 and TRBJ1-2; D is ambiguous. This CDR3 region has 13 residues. From germline, CDR1 is SGHNT and CDR2 YENEEA. The V and J ends lost 1 base and 7 bases respectively, with 10 bases between them. Here the CDR3 reads CASSLASGGGYTF. CDR3 nucleotide sequence: TGTGCCAGCAGCTTAGCTTCTGGAGGTGGCTACACCTTC.

The V call is TRBV2, the J call TRBJ2-1; 10 bases match TRBD2. The V gene end was trimmed by 4 bases and the J gene end by 9 bases; junction bases not matched to a gene: 3. The germline V gene encodes CDR1 SNHLY and CDR2 FYNNEI. The CDR3 has 13 amino acids. The CDR3 protein is CASSGASGSEQFF. CDR3 coding DNA: TGTGCCAGCAGTGGGGCTAGCGGGAGTGAGCAGTTCTTC.

The chain carries TRBV6-1 and TRBJ1-6; TRBD1 might be the D (5 bases). The CDR3 totals 15 residues. Germline V gene sequence: CDR1 MNHNS, CDR2 SASEGT. The V and J ends lost 0 bases and 4 bases respectively, with 7 bases between them. Here the CDR3 reads CASSEASGYNSPLHF. CDR3 bases: TGTGCCAGCAGTGAAGCTTCAGGGTATAATTCACCCCTCCACTTT.

This chain connects TRBV6-1 to TRBJ2-5; a possible D gene is TRBD2 (5 bases). V lost 0 bases, J lost 1 base, and 15 bases lay in between. CDR1 and CDR2 from the germline V gene are MNHNS and SASEGT. The CDR3 runs to 17 residues. The CDR3 nucleotides are TGTGCCAGCAGTGAAGCGCTAGAGTGGCGGGTCCAAGAGACCCAGTACTTC. Its translation: CASSEALEWRVQETQYF.

This clone appeared a single time. The chain uses TRBV5-6 and TRBJ1-5, with D unclear. The germline V and J ends were trimmed by 0 bases and 7 bases, with 11 bases remaining between them. CDR1 SGHDT and CDR2 YYEEEE come from the germline V gene. This CDR3 has 14 residues. The CDR3 region is CASSLAGVGQPQHF. The CDR3 nucleotides read TGTGCCAGCAGCTTGGCTGGGGTAGGGCAGCCCCAGCATTTT.

The DNA of the CDR3 is TGCGCCAGCAGCCGTGCGGGAGGGAATGAGCAGTTCTTC. Its translation: CASSRAGGNEQFF. The rearrangement uses TRBV4-1 and TRBJ2-1; 9 nucleotides align to TRBD2. Germline V gene data show CDR1 as MGHRA and CDR2 as YSYEKL. Unmatched junction bases numbered 2, after V lost 4 bases and J lost 7 bases. CDR3 length: 13 amino acids.

The chain recombines TRBV9 with TRBJ2-5, with 12 bases identical to TRBD2. Germline CDR1 and CDR2: SGDLS and YYNGEE. This CDR3 is 16 amino acids long. V lost 4 bases to trimming and J lost 5 bases; unmatched junction nucleotides: 9. The CDR3 nucleotides are TGTGCCAGCAGCTCAAGACTAGCGGGAGAACCCGAGACCCAGTACTTC. It translates to CASSSRLAGEPETQYF.

This chain uses TRBV9 with TRBJ2-3; 7 bases are a match to TRBD1. The germline gives CDR1 SGDLS, CDR2 YYNGEE. With V trimmed by 3 bases and J by 8 bases, 9 bases remained unmatched. CDR3 size: 14 residues. The CDR3 DNA follows: TGTGCCAGCAGCGAACAGGGGCAAGGCGGTACGCAGTATTTT. This codes for CASSEQGQGGTQYF. Looking up the rest from reference TRBV9 and TRBJ2-3 gives the full variable domain: DSGVTQTPKHLITATGQRVTLRCSPRSGDLSVYWYQQSLDQGLQFLIQYYNGEERAKGNILERFSAQQFPDLHSELNLSSLELGDSALYFCASSEQGQGGTQYFGPGTRLTVL.

The chain links TRBV9 to TRBJ2-7; possibly TRBD2 for D (6 bases). CDR3 size: 14 residues. Germline CDR1 is SGDLS and CDR2 is YYNGEE. The V end was cut by 3 bases, the J end by 5 bases, with 15 bases between. The CDR3 DNA reads as TGTGCCAGCAGCGAAACAGGACTAAGCCACGAGCAGTACTTC. It yields the protein CASSETGLSHEQYF.

This chain links TRBV7-3 with TRBJ2-2, with 10 bases identical to TRBD2. CDR1 and CDR2 from the germline V gene are SGHTA and FQGTGA. This CDR3 spans 14 amino acids. V was clipped by 2 bases and J by 8 bases; unmatched bases: 2. Written as DNA, the CDR3 is TGTGCCAGCAGCTTATCTAGCGGGAGTGGGGAGCTGTTTTTT. It codes for CASSLSSGSGELFF. Together with reference TRBV7-3 and TRBJ2-2, the CDR3 gives the full variable domain: GAGVSQTPSNKVTEKGKYVELRCDPISGHTALYWYRQSLGQGPEFLIYFQGTGAADDSGLPNDRFFAVRPEGSVSTLKIQRTERGDSAVYLCASSLSSGSGELFFGEGSRLTVL.

The rearrangement links TRBV19 to TRBJ2-3; D might be TRBD2 (6 bases). The CDR3 has 12 amino acids. Germline V gives CDR1 LNHDA, CDR2 SQIVND (reference sequence). The ends were cut back, 7 bases at V and 8 bases at J, with 13 bases in the middle. The CDR3 sequence is CASNVARGTQYF. CDR3 in DNA: TGTGCCAGTAACGTGGCGCGGGGTACGCAGTATTTT. Full variable domain (remainder filled in from reference TRBV19 and TRBJ2-3): DGGITQSPKYLFRKEGQNVTLSCEQNLNHDAMYWYRQDPGQGLRLIYYSQIVNDFQKGDIAEGYSVSREKKESFPLTVTSAQKNPTAFYLCASNVARGTQYFGPGTRLTVL.

V is TRBV30 and J is TRBJ2-7; tentatively, D is TRBD2 (6 bases). The CDR3 extends over 13 amino acids. From germline, CDR1 is GTSNPN and CDR2 SVGIG (reference sequence). V was pared by 4 bases and J by 0 bases, with 10 bases between. Here the CDR3 DNA reads TGTGCCTGGACCCGTAGCGGCTCCTACGAGCAGTACTTC. Its protein product is CAWTRSGSYEQYF.

In the case of this clone: The same CDR3 is also encoded by other DNA sequences in this sample. The chain is built from TRBV9 and TRBJ1-1, with TRBD1 as a possible D gene (5 bases). V was clipped by 3 bases and J by 1 base, with 10 bases between them. The CDR3 is 14 residues long. The germline V gene has CDR1 SGDLS and CDR2 YYNGEE. CDR3 loop: CASSAGTANTEAFF. The CDR3 nucleotides are TGTGCCAGCAGCGCAGGGACGGCGAACACTGAAGCTTTCTTT.

CDR3 nucleotides: TGCGCCAGCAGTGAGTATACTAGCGAGTCCCACGAGCAGTACTTC. Protein: CASSEYTSESHEQYF. The chain combines TRBV10-2 with TRBJ2-7, with 7 nucleotides matching TRBD2. Germline V gene sequence: CDR1 WSHSY, CDR2 SAAADI. CDR3 length equals 15 residues. The V segment lost 1 base and the J segment 5 bases; nucleotides outside the gene matches: 8.

This chain joins TRBV5-1 and TRBJ1-1; D is undetermined. Germline CDR1 and CDR2: SGHRS and YFSETQ. The CDR3 is 13 amino acids. Trimming removed 4 bases at V and 7 bases at J, with 14 bases between. CDR3: CASSPAGLSEAFF. The CDR3 DNA reads as TGCGCCAGCAGCCCCGCGGGGTTGAGTGAAGCTTTCTTT.

The V and J genes are TRBV28 and TRBJ2-2; 9 bases are a match to TRBD1. V was pared by 6 bases and J by 3 bases, with 8 bases of the junction left unmatched. Germline values: CDR1 MDHEN, CDR2 SYDVKM. The CDR3 has 16 residues. For the CDR3, the DNA is TGTGCCAGCAGGACTCAACGGACAGGGGACACCGGGGAGCTGTTTTTT. Its translation: CASRTQRTGDTGELFF.

The chain is built from TRBV7-2 and TRBJ2-1; the D gene is possibly TRBD2 (6 bases). V was pared by 5 bases and J by 3 bases, with 11 bases between. Germline CDR1 and CDR2: SGHTA and FQGNSA. The CDR3 extends over 14 amino acids. The CDR3 reads CASSQPGLYNEQFF. Written as DNA, the CDR3 is TGTGCCAGCAGCCAGCCGGGACTCTACAATGAGCAGTTCTTC.

The chain employs TRBV5-1 and TRBJ2-3; no firm D call. V lost 4 bases to trimming and J lost 0 bases, with 21 bases between them. Germline V gene data show CDR1 as SGHRS and CDR2 as YFSETQ. The CDR3 length is 18 residues. The CDR3 DNA is TGCGCCAGCAGCCCAAATATAGACGGACCCTTTAGCACAGATACGCAGTATTTT. Residues: CASSPNIDGPFSTDTQYF. The full variable domain, completed using reference TRBV5-1 and TRBJ2-3, is KAGVTQTPRYLIKTRGQQVTLSCSPISGHRSVSWYQQTPGQGLQFLFEYFSETQRNKGNFPGRFSGRQFSNSRSEMNVSTLELGDSALYLCASSPNIDGPFSTDTQYFGPGTRLTVL.

The J gene is TRBJ1-5, the V gene TRBV10-3; a weak D match, TRBD1 (5 bases). The germline gives CDR1 ENHRY, CDR2 SYGVKD. CDR3 length: 17 amino acids. V lost 0 bases and J 4 bases, leaving 16 bases between the germline ends. As DNA, the CDR3 is TGTGCCATCAGTGAGTCCAAAGTGGCAGGGCCTAATCAGCCCCAGCATTTT. The encoded protein is CAISESKVAGPNQPQHF.

V usage is TRBV6-5 and J usage is TRBJ1-4, with a weak D call TRBD1 (6 bases). Germline V CDR1 and CDR2: MNHEY, SVGAGI. The CDR3 totals 14 residues. V dropped 4 bases and J dropped 8 bases, with 14 bases sitting between them. This chain's CDR3 is CASSSTGLWEKLFF. CDR3 sequence (DNA): TGTGCCAGCAGTTCAACAGGGTTATGGGAAAAACTGTTTTTT.

The chain links TRBV3-1 (or the pseudogene TRBV3-2) to TRBJ2-5; D gene unclear. Per the germline V gene, CDR1 is LGHDT and CDR2 is YNNKEL (reference sequence). V lost 5 bases and J lost 4, with 8 bases in between. The CDR3 sequence is 12 residues long. Here the CDR3 DNA reads TGTGCCAGCAGCTCGGACCTAGAGACCCAGTACTTC. Residues: CASSSDLETQYF.

The rearrangement uses TRBV11-2 and TRBJ2-7; 10 positions match TRBD1. J gave up 6 bases and V 0 bases, and 14 bases lay outside the gene matches. Germline V lookup: CDR1 SGHAT, CDR2 FQNNGV. This CDR3 has 18 amino acids. The CDR3 nucleotides are TGTGCCAGCAGCTTAGACCGGGACAGGGGCCCCCCGGTTGGCGAGCAGTACTTC. Protein product: CASSLDRDRGPPVGEQYF.